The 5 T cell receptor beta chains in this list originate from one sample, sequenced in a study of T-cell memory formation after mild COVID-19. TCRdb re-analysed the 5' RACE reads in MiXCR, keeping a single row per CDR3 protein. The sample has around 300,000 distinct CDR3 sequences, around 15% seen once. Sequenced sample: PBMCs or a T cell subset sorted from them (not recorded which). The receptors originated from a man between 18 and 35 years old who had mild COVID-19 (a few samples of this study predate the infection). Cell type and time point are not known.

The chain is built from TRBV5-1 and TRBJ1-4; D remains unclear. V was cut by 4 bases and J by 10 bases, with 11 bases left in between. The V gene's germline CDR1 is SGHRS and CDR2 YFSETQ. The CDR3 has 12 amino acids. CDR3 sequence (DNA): TGCGCCAGCAGCCTAGAACGTGGAAAACTGTTTTTT. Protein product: CASSLERGKLFF.

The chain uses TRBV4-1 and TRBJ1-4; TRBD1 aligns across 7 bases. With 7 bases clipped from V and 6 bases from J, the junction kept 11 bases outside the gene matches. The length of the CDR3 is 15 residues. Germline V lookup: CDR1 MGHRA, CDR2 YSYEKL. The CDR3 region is CASKLSTGIDEKLFF. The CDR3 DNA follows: TGCGCCAGCAAACTATCGACAGGGATAGATGAAAAACTGTTTTTT.

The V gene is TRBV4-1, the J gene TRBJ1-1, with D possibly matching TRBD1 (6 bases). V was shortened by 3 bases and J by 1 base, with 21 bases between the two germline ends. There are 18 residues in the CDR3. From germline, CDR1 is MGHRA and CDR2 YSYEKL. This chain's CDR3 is CASSQGAPPRGANTEAFF. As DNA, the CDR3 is TGCGCCAGCAGCCAGGGCGCCCCCCCCAGGGGCGCGAACACTGAAGCTTTCTTT.

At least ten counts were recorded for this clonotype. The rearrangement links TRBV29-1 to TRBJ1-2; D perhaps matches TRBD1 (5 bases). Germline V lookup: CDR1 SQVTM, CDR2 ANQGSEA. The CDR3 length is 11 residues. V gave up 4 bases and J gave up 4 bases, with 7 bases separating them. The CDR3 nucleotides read TGCAGCGTTGTGGACACCTATGGCTACACCTTC. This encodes CSVVDTYGYTF.

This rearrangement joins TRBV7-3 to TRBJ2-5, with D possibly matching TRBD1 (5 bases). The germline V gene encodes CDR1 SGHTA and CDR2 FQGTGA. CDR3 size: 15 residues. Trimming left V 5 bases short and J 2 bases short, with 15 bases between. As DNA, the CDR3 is TGTGCCAGCAGCCCTAACGCACAGGAGCAAGAGACCCAGTACTTC. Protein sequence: CASSPNAQEQETQYF.